Listed here is a single T cell receptor beta chain. The sample comes from a study of T-cell reconstitution after alpha-beta-depleted transplantation in children. Preparation of the TCRbeta library was carried out with unique molecular identifiers. From the PCR reads, TCRdb called clonotypes with MiXCR, one entry per CDR3 protein. The data show fewer than 700,000 distinct CDR3 sequences, more than 20% seen once. Trimming stripped 3 bases from V and 0 bases from J, with 10 bases between. This CDR3 has 15 amino acids. The input for sequencing was PBMCs, mostly from graft donor cells, taken 360 days after TCRalphabeta/CD19-depleted stem cell transplant. The chain employs TRBV12-3 or TRBV12-4 and TRBJ2-3; possibly TRBD1 for D (6 bases). This sequence was found in a boy under two years old who had a stem cell transplant for acute myeloid leukemia, so the T cells may come from the graft donor. CDR3 residues: CASSFRGISTDTQYF. In nucleotides, the CDR3 is TGTGCCAGCAGTTTCAGGGGAATTAGCACAGATACGCAGTATTTT.